This T cell receptor (beta chain) was captured in a study of blood T cell repertoires in COVID-19. Study overall: The United States, Italy and Spain supplied acute and convalescent COVID-19 samples. Nucleic acid was either cDNA or gDNA, and it came from T cells, B-cell-depleted T cells, or PBMCs.

Looked up from germline, CDR1 is KGHDR and CDR2 is SFDVKD. The ends lost 5 bases at V and 5 bases at J; junction bases unmatched: 4. There are 13 residues in the CDR3. The authors' processing: Researchers report that nucleated cell counts were estimated from reference gene primer amplification. TCRdb's copy holds only in-frame clones and misses some; the assay was immunoSEQ multiplex PCR. V and J calls and clone size follow that table, whereas D and trimming were derived from the DNA. The repertoire holds fewer than 200,000 clones, with roughly 90% as singletons. The chain links TRBV24-1 to TRBJ1-2; 7 bases are a match to TRBD1. The sample consisted of peripheral blood. The sequence derives from a woman aged 60-75 years who had recovered from COVID-19. CDR3 DNA sequence: TGTGCCACCAGTGCAACAGGGGCATATGGCTACACCTTC. It specifies CATSATGAYGYTF.